Following are 20 T cell receptor beta chains from one sample sequenced in a study of blood T cell repertoires in COVID-19. Generated by immunoSEQ multiplex PCR, the TCRdb table keeps only in-frame clones and is missing some. The sample carries a few hundred thousand clones, around 91% recorded once. The specimen sequenced was PBMCs or T cells enriched from blood (not recorded which). The receptor set was obtained from a woman under 30 in a cohort exposed to, infected with or recovered from COVID-19 (not recorded which).

The chain has TRBV5-8 and TRBJ1-2; no clear D. This CDR3 region has 14 residues. Per the germline V gene, CDR1 is SGHTS and CDR2 is YDEGEE. V dropped 0 bases and J dropped 0 bases, with 6 bases sitting between them. The CDR3 DNA follows: TGTGCCAGCAGCTTGGACAGTGCTAACTATGGCTACACCTTC. Protein sequence: CASSLDSANYGYTF.

V usage is TRBV11-2 and J usage is TRBJ1-3; D remains ambiguous. This CDR3 is 13 amino acids long. Trimming pared 5 bases from V and 3 bases from J, leaving 8 bases between. Germline V gives CDR1 SGHAT, CDR2 FQNNGV. The CDR3 DNA sequence: TGTGCCAGCAGCACCGAGAATGGAAACACCATATATTTT. Its translation: CASSTENGNTIYF.

The V gene is TRBV15, the J gene TRBJ2-7; 13 bases line up with TRBD2. This CDR3 is 17 amino acids long. V lost 0 bases and J lost 3; bases outside the gene matches: 5. The V gene's germline CDR1 is LNHNV and CDR2 YYDKDF (reference sequence). The CDR3 DNA reads TGTGCCACCAGCAGAGAAAGGACTAGCGGGGGAGTCTACGAGCAGTACTTC. Its translation is CATSRERTSGGVYEQYF. Using reference TRBV15 and TRBJ2-7 for the parts outside the CDR3, the full variable domain is DAMVIQNPRYQVTQFGKPVTLSCSQTLNHNVMYWYQQKSSQAPKLLFHYYDKDFNNEADTPDNFQSRRPNTSFCFLDIRSPGLGDTAMYLCATSRERTSGGVYEQYFGPGTRLTVT.

This clone was seen many times. The chain links TRBV4-1 to TRBJ2-7, with 7 bases that match TRBD1. Trimming took 2 bases from V and 0 from J; bases not matched to a gene: 7. The CDR3 has 16 residues. Germline CDR1 is MGHRA and CDR2 is YSYEKL. The CDR3 sequence: CASSQTAWDSSYEQYF. DNA of the CDR3: TGCGCCAGCAGCCAAACGGCTTGGGACAGCTCCTACGAGCAGTACTTC.

A note on this clone: One end of the junction is discordant with germline, which a read error may explain. The chain uses TRBV10-3 and TRBJ2-1, with 10 bases identical to TRBD2. This CDR3 region has 14 residues. Germline V lookup: CDR1 ENHRY, CDR2 SYGVKD. For the CDR3, the DNA is TGTGCCATCAGTGATTGGCAGGGGTTAGCGGGGGGCCTCTTC. The encoded protein is CAISDWQGLAGGLF.

This chain links TRBV6-1 with TRBJ1-1; 7 nucleotides line up with TRBD1. CDR1 and CDR2 (germline): MNHNS, SASEGT. The CDR3 contains 14 residues. V trimming: 2 bases; J trimming: 3 bases; junction bases outside the gene matches: 3. CDR3 nucleotide sequence: TGTGCCAGCAGTGAATGGCAGGGGGACACTGAAGCTTTCTTT. Amino acids: CASSEWQGDTEAFF.

This clone was counted between two and nine times. The chain couples TRBV6-1 to TRBJ2-7; 11 bases agree with TRBD2. This CDR3 is 16 amino acids long. Trimming removed 2 bases from V and 5 bases from J; junction bases left unmatched: 8. The V gene's germline CDR1 is MNHNS and CDR2 SASEGT. In nucleotides, the CDR3 is TGTGCCAGCAGTGAATGGTCTAGCGGGGGGTCGGACGAGCAGTACTTC. It specifies CASSEWSSGGSDEQYF.

This clone has a single count. The chain couples TRBV24-1 to TRBJ1-2; D is possibly TRBD1 (5 bases). Between the trimmed V and J ends, which lost 1 base and 5 bases, there was a span of 7 bases. Germline CDR1 reads KGHDR; CDR2 reads SFDVKD. This CDR3 has 13 amino acids. The CDR3 sequence: CATSDLGQYGYTF. CDR3 bases: TGTGCCACCAGTGATTTAGGACAATATGGCTACACCTTC.

This clone appeared a single time. V gene TRBV11-3 combines with J gene TRBJ2-5; TRBD1 might be the D (6 bases). This CDR3 has 15 residues. Trimming removed 3 bases at V and 4 bases at J, with 15 bases between. Germline CDR1 and CDR2: SGHNT and YENEEA. In nucleotides, the CDR3 is TGTGCCAGCAGCTTGAGGGGGTCAGTCGGAGAGACCCAGTACTTC. This gives the protein CASSLRGSVGETQYF.

The V call is TRBV12-3 or TRBV12-4, the J call TRBJ1-2, with 10 bases lining up with TRBD1. This CDR3 is built from 13 residues. Germline trimming cut 6 bases from V and 7 bases from J; bases unmatched to any gene: 5. The CDR3 sequence: CASSRGDRGGYTF. In DNA, the CDR3 is TGTGCCAGCAGCCGAGGGGACAGGGGTGGCTACACCTTC.

The genes are TRBV30 and TRBJ2-1; a weak D match, TRBD1 (6 bases). CDR1 and CDR2 (germline): GTSNPN, SVGIG (reference sequence). V lost 3 bases, J lost 0 bases, and 12 bases lay in between. CDR3 length equals 15 residues. CDR3 sequence reads: CAWSPGVSSYNEQFF. In DNA form, the CDR3 reads TGTGCCTGGAGCCCAGGGGTCAGCTCCTACAATGAGCAGTTCTTC.

This rearrangement joins TRBV10-3 to TRBJ2-6, with 8 bases lining up with TRBD1. The length of the CDR3 is 17 residues. V was pared by 6 bases and J by 2 bases, with 9 bases of the junction left unmatched. Germline values: CDR1 ENHRY, CDR2 SYGVKD. CDR3 in amino acids: CAIREDREKAGANVLTF. The DNA for the CDR3 is TGTGCCATCAGGGAGGACAGGGAAAAGGCTGGGGCCAACGTCCTGACTTTC.

The chain uses TRBV5-4 and TRBJ1-2; D is possibly TRBD1 (5 bases). Trimming pared 0 bases from V and 2 bases from J, leaving 11 bases between. The CDR3 covers 15 residues. Per germline, CDR1 SGHNT and CDR2 YYREEE (reference sequence). The CDR3 spells CASSLEGRTNYGYTF. The CDR3 DNA follows: TGTGCCAGCAGCTTGGAGGGTCGGACAAACTATGGCTACACCTTC. Full variable domain (rest looked up from reference TRBV5-4 and TRBJ1-2): ETGVTQSPTHLIKTRGQQVTLRCSSQSGHNTVSWYQQALGQGPQFIFQYYREEENGRGNFPPRFSGLQFPNYSSELNVNALELDDSALYLCASSLEGRTNYGYTFGSGTRLTVV.

The genes are TRBV3-1 (or the pseudogene TRBV3-2) and TRBJ1-3, with 8 nucleotides matching TRBD1. Germline CDR1 reads LGHDT; CDR2 reads YNNKEL (reference sequence). V lost 5 bases to trimming and J lost 2 bases; unmatched junction nucleotides: 5. The CDR3 is 15 amino acids. The CDR3 DNA reads as TGTGCCAGCAGCTACGGACAGGGTGCTGGAAACACCATATATTTT. Protein product: CASSYGQGAGNTIYF.

The rearrangement links TRBV19 to TRBJ1-1; D is unresolved. The CDR3 is 14 residues long. The germline gives CDR1 LNHDA, CDR2 SQIVND (reference sequence). V was clipped by 0 bases and J by 0 bases, with 5 bases between them. CDR3 DNA sequence: TGTGCCAGTAGTATAGATGGAGTGAACACTGAAGCTTTCTTT. Protein: CASSIDGVNTEAFF. Variable domain in full (rest from reference TRBV19 and TRBJ1-1): DGGITQSPKYLFRKEGQNVTLSCEQNLNHDAMYWYRQDPGQGLRLIYYSQIVNDFQKGDIAEGYSVSREKKESFPLTVTSAQKNPTAFYLCASSIDGVNTEAFFGQGTRLTVV.

The rearrangement uses TRBV2 and TRBJ2-7; a weak D match, TRBD1 (5 bases). The CDR3 length is 13 residues. With 6 bases removed from V and 9 bases from J, the gap between germline ends came to 18 bases. The germline V gene encodes CDR1 SNHLY and CDR2 FYNNEI. In nucleotides, the CDR3 is TGTGCCAGCAGCCTAGGGGTAGGGGTGGGGCAGTACTTC. It yields the protein CASSLGVGVGQYF.

The gene calls are TRBV20-1 and TRBJ1-1, with D possibly TRBD1 on 6 matching bases. There are 14 residues in the CDR3. Trimming shortened V by 3 bases and J by 1 base, and 12 bases separated the two germline ends. CDR1 DFQATT and CDR2 SNEGSKA come from the germline V gene (reference sequence). The CDR3 nucleotides read TGCAGTGCTAGTAGGGACATTACGAACACTGAAGCTTTCTTT. Protein sequence: CSASRDITNTEAFF.

This chain uses TRBV5-4 with TRBJ2-7, with D tentatively TRBD2 (6 bases). V lost 2 bases to trimming and J lost 0 bases, with 9 bases between them. Germline CDR1 SGHNT, CDR2 YYREEE (reference sequence). There are 14 residues in the CDR3. CDR3 amino acids: CASSFGGNSYEQYF. CDR3 DNA sequence: TGTGCCAGCAGCTTCGGCGGGAACTCCTACGAGCAGTACTTC.

The J gene is TRBJ1-2, the V gene TRBV28; tentatively, D is TRBD1 (5 bases). This CDR3 spans 14 amino acids. V was cut by 5 bases and J by 5 bases, with 15 bases left in between. CDR1 MDHEN and CDR2 SYDVKM come from the germline V gene. The CDR3 spells CASSGEGRAYGYTF. DNA of the CDR3: TGTGCCAGCAGTGGGGAGGGGCGCGCATATGGCTACACCTTC.

The chain uses TRBV24-1 and TRBJ2-3; 8 bases are a match to TRBD1. The CDR3 contains 15 residues. Germline trimming cut 5 bases from V and 0 bases from J; bases unmatched to any gene: 3. The germline V gene encodes CDR1 KGHDR and CDR2 SFDVKD. CDR3 nucleotide sequence: TGTGCCACCAGTGGTGACAGGGGTAGCACAGATACGCAGTATTTT. It is translated as CATSGDRGSTDTQYF.